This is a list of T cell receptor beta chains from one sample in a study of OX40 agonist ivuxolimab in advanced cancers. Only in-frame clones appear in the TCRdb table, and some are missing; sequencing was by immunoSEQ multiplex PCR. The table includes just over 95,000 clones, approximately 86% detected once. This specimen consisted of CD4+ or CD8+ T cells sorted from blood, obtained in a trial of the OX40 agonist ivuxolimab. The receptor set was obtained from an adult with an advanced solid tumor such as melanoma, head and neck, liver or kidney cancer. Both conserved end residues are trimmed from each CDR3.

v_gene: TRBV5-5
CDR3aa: ASSLLNNEKLF

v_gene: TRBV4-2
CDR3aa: ASSQDLNSYEQY

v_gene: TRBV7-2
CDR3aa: ASSSRTRSSTDTQY

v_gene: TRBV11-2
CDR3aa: ASSFGQAISGNTIY

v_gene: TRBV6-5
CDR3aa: ASRRSVLSEQY

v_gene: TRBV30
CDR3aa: ACSRLVSTDTQY

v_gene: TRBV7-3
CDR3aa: ASSLAAGYEQY

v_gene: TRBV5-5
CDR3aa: ASSLAYEQY

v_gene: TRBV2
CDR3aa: ASSGTGGGTGELF

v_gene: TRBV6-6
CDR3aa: ASQPHSGDSGNTIY

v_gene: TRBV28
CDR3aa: ASTGWDNQPQH

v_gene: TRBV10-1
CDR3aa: ASSVGSQIVYNVDTQY

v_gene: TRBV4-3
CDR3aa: ASSQVHLTGTALYEQF

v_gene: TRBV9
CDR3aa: ASSVVPGYEQY

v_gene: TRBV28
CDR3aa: ASSQPRGGGGAHWNTGELF

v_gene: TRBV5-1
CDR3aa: ASSADLGQVSTDTQY

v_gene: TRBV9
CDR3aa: ASSAAGTSEEQY

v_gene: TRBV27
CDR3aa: ASSLRNEQY

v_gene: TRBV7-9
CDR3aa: ASSLAQVYGEGQVHEQY

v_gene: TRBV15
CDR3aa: ATSTYAGGPEAF

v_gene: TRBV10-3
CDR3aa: ALSGTGGNEQF

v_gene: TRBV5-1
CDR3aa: ASSLAPSDYEQY

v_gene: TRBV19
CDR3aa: ASRLAGGDNEQF

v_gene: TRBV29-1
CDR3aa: SGITSTDTQY

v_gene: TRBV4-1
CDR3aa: ASSQGVAGIYQHNEQF

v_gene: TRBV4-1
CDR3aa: ASSHSGIRSGANVLT

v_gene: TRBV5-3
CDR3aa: ARTIPGGEKLF

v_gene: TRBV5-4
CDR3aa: ASRPTGLYGYT

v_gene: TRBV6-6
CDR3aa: ASIQADRSIWNEQF

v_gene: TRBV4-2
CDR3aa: ASSQGQGGNYGYT

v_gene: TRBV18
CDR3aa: ASSPFSAGEQY

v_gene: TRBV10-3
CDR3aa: AISEEDKGNTIY

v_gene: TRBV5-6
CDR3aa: ASSLYNEQF

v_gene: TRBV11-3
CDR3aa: ASSPRGDHEQY

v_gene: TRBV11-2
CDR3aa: ASSLSGGGNQPQH

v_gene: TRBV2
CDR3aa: ASRFRVSGYT

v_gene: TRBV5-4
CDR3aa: ASSLGGTNEKLF

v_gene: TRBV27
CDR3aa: ASSFSPGQGFYEQY

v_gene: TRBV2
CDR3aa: ASSDYNSPNYGYT

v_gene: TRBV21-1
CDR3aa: ASSPWTSGRCDTQY

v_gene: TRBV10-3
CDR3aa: AISESGYYEQY

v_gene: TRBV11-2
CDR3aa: ASSLENNEKLF

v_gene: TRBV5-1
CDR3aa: ASSFGGGGRDTQY